These 10 T cell receptor beta chains originate from one sample sequenced in a study of identical twins. TCRdb re-derived calls from the 5' RACE reads in MiXCR, one entry per CDR3 protein. The table lists more than 250,000 distinct CDR3 sequences, about 8.3% of them singletons, with roughly 2.1% in the top ten. This same sample was also part of a study on yellow fever vaccine responses in identical twins.

Sequencing used memory (CD45RO+) T cells sorted from blood. Source of these receptors: a woman between 18 and 29 years old in good health.

The chain has TRBV19 and TRBJ1-1; TRBD1 agrees at 10 bases. The ends lost 7 bases at V and 2 bases at J; junction bases unmatched: 10. The CDR3 is 16 amino acids. CDR1 is LNHDA, CDR2 SQIVND, per germline (reference sequence). CDR3 loop: CASTSPRDRGNTEAFF. The DNA for the CDR3 is TGTGCCAGTACCTCCCCAAGGGACAGGGGTAACACTGAAGCTTTCTTT.

The chain has TRBV4-1 and TRBJ2-1, with 10 bases aligning to TRBD2. V lost 0 bases, J lost 8 bases, and 7 bases stayed unmatched. The CDR3 loop spans 16 amino acids. The germline gives CDR1 MGHRA, CDR2 YSYEKL. CDR3 in amino acids: CASSQEWGLAFDEQFF. DNA of the CDR3: TGCGCCAGCAGCCAAGAGTGGGGACTAGCGTTTGATGAGCAGTTCTTC.

This clonotype was seen at least ten times. V is TRBV7-3 and J is TRBJ2-3; D gene uncertain. The CDR3 runs to 13 residues. The germline V gene has CDR1 SGHTA and CDR2 FQGTGA. V was pared by 5 bases and J by 4 bases, with 10 bases between. The CDR3 sequence: CASSPRTPDTQYF. In DNA form, the CDR3 reads TGTGCCAGCAGCCCCCGAACCCCAGATACGCAGTATTTT. The variable domain in full, with the rest retrieved from reference TRBV7-3 and TRBJ2-3, is GAGVSQTPSNKVTEKGKYVELRCDPISGHTALYWYRQSLGQGPEFLIYFQGTGAADDSGLPNDRFFAVRPEGSVSTLKIQRTERGDSAVYLCASSPRTPDTQYFGPGTRLTVL.

This clonotype was seen repeatedly, ten times or more. This rearrangement joins TRBV29-1 to TRBJ2-1; D might be TRBD2 (5 bases). V lost 4 bases and J 4 bases, leaving 11 bases between the germline ends. The CDR3 totals 13 residues. Germline assignment: CDR1 SQVTM and CDR2 ANQGSEA. The CDR3 reads CSVVGLTYNEQFF. DNA of the CDR3: TGCAGCGTTGTAGGACTGACATACAATGAGCAGTTCTTC.

This clonotype was recorded at least ten times. The chain couples TRBV11-1 to TRBJ1-3; tentatively, D is TRBD1 (5 bases). CDR1 is SGHAT, CDR2 FQDESV, per germline (reference sequence). The ends were cut back, 2 bases at V and 0 bases at J, with 17 bases in the middle. This CDR3 comprises 18 residues. The CDR3 DNA is TGTGCCAGCAGCTTATTATCGGGACTTACCGTCTCTGGAAACACCATATATTTT. Translation gives CASSLLSGLTVSGNTIYF.

This clonotype was seen many times. The chain recombines TRBV27 with TRBJ2-5, with D perhaps being TRBD1 or TRBD2 (5 bases each). V was pared by 5 bases and J by 5 bases, with 21 bases between. The CDR3 spans 16 residues. Germline V gene lookup returns CDR1 MNHEY and CDR2 SMNVEV (reference sequence). Written as DNA, the CDR3 is TGTGCCAGCAGTCCAAAAGGGACCCCCGTGTGGGAGACCCAGTACTTC. Its translation: CASSPKGTPVWETQYF.

This clonotype appeared many times. The J gene is TRBJ1-5, the V gene TRBV28; 7 bases agree with TRBD1. The junction had 4 bases not matched to a gene; V was cut back by 4 bases and J by 4 bases. Germline V gene sequence: CDR1 MDHEN, CDR2 SYDVKM. This CDR3 spans 14 amino acids. The CDR3 loop reads CASSSQQGNQPQHF. CDR3 nucleotide sequence: TGTGCCAGCAGTTCCCAACAGGGGAATCAGCCCCAGCATTTT.

This clonotype came up a few times. This chain uses TRBV7-9 with TRBJ2-1; D is ambiguous. Germline assignment: CDR1 SEHNR and CDR2 FQNEAQ (reference sequence). The germline V and J ends were trimmed by 3 bases and 4 bases, with 13 bases remaining between them. This CDR3 spans 15 amino acids. The CDR3 reads CASSLYETPYNEQFF. CDR3 DNA: TGTGCCAGCAGCTTGTATGAGACACCTTACAATGAGCAGTTCTTC.

The chain uses TRBV12-3 or TRBV12-4 and TRBJ2-1; D is perhaps TRBD2 (7 bases). Trimming pared 6 bases from V and 15 bases from J, leaving 27 bases between. The CDR3 loop spans 15 amino acids. This CDR3 is CASSPPGGGAKAGFF. The DNA of the CDR3 is TGTGCCAGCAGCCCGCCTGGAGGGGGGGCCAAGGCAGGGTTCTTC.

The chain combines TRBV25-1 with TRBJ2-5, with 9 positions matching TRBD1. Per germline, CDR1 MGHDK and CDR2 SYGVNS. V shed 5 bases, J shed 1 base, and the junction held 5 bases outside the gene matches. The CDR3 has 15 residues. In nucleotides, the CDR3 is TGTGCCAGCAGTCGAAGGGACAGGGCCCAAGAGACCCAGTACTTC. It translates to CASSRRDRAQETQYF.